Listed below are T cell receptor beta chains from one sample, sequenced in a study of shared clonotypes between healthy human individuals. Profiling relied on immunoSEQ multiplex PCR, and the TCRdb table lists in-frame clones only, not all of them. The repertoire holds about 730,000 clones, with over 60% as singletons. Sequencing input: memory CD4+ T cells sorted from blood. Source of these receptors: a woman aged 25 to 45 in good health. The CDR3 runs from the conserved cysteine through the conserved F or W. A D gene is named only where the DNA matches it firmly. The size entry is marked missing in some rows and otherwise reads once, few, many or a size class.

d_call j_call v_call clone_size cdr3_aa cdr3_nt
TRBD1 TRBJ2-3 TRBV14 NA CASSQAGTGDTQYF TGTGCCAGCAGCCAAGCTGGGACAGGAGATACGCAGTATTTT
TRBD1 TRBJ1-5 TRBV28 many CASRTGGNSNQPQHF TGTGCCAGCAGAACAGGGGGTAATAGCAATCAGCCCCAGCATTTT
TRBD2 TRBJ2-5 TRBV10-2 NA CASQPGLARETQYF TGCGCCAGCCAACCTGGACTAGCGCGTGAGACCCAGTACTTC
NA TRBJ2-1 TRBV7-9 NA CASSSVRDPEQFF TGTGCCAGCAGCTCCGTTCGTGACCCTGAGCAGTTCTTC
NA TRBJ2-7 TRBV5-4 NA CAIGTGAYEQYF TGTGCCATAGGGACTGGGGCCTACGAGCAGTACTTC
TRBD2 TRBJ2-1 TRBV2 NA CASSLTSGSSYNEQFF TGTGCCAGCAGCCTGACTAGCGGGAGTTCCTACAATGAGCAGTTCTTC
TRBD1 TRBJ1-5 TRBV6-1 NA CASSETGLYQPQHF TGTGCCAGCAGTGAGACAGGGTTATATCAGCCCCAGCATTTT
NA TRBJ1-1 TRBV19 NA CASRLFNTEAFF TGTGCCAGCCGACTGTTCAACACTGAAGCTTTCTTT
NA TRBJ1-2 TRBV29-1 NA CSVDAGRGNYGYTF TGCAGCGTTGATGCTGGCAGGGGTAACTATGGCTACACCTTC
TRBD2 TRBJ2-1 TRBV5-4 NA CASSYLAGGSNEQFF TGTGCCAGCAGCTACCTAGCGGGAGGGTCGAATGAGCAGTTCTTC
TRBD2 TRBJ2-3 TRBV6-1 NA CASSDLTSGRTDTQYF TGTGCCAGCAGTGATTTAACTAGCGGGAGGACAGATACGCAGTATTTT
NA TRBJ2-2 TRBV11-2 NA CASSLEVTWSGELFF TGTGCCAGCAGCTTAGAGGTCACTTGGAGCGGGGAGCTGTTTTTT
TRBD2 TRBJ2-1 TRBV5-1 NA CASSLERGNEQFF TGCGCCAGCAGCTTGGAGCGGGGCAATGAGCAGTTCTTC
TRBD1 TRBJ2-7 TRBV7-9 NA CASSSGTGRYEQYF TGTGCCAGCAGCTCCGGGACAGGTCGCTACGAGCAGTACTTC
NA TRBJ2-1 TRBV5-4 NA CASSLEREQFF TGTGCCAGCAGCTTGGAACGGGAGCAGTTCTTC
NA TRBJ2-1 TRBV18 NA CASSPFGGDHNEQFF TGTGCCAGCTCACCCTTTGGCGGGGATCACAATGAGCAGTTCTTC
TRBD2 TRBJ2-1 TRBV11-2 NA CASSPRTSEKVKQFF TGTGCCAGCAGCCCGCGGACTAGCGAGAAGGTTAAGCAGTTCTTC
TRBD1 TRBJ1-1 TRBV15 NA CATSRDFGQGTEAFF TGTGCCACCAGCAGAGATTTTGGACAGGGAACTGAAGCTTTCTTT
TRBD2 TRBJ2-7 TRBV7-2 NA CASSLPLAGRSYEQYF TGTGCCAGCAGCTTACCCCTAGCGGGTAGATCCTACGAGCAGTACTTC
TRBD1 TRBJ1-5 TRBV6-5 NA CASRRTGEYQPQHF TGTGCCAGCAGGCGAACAGGGGAATATCAGCCCCAGCATTTT
NA TRBJ2-2 TRBV11-2 few CASSLLSGANTGELFF TGTGCCAGCAGCCTCCTTAGCGGAGCTAACACCGGGGAGCTGTTTTTT
TRBD2 TRBJ2-3 TRBV7-8 NA CASSSGGAGGSRSYTQYF TGTGCCAGCAGCTCGGGGGGCGCGGGAGGGTCCCGTAGTTATACGCAGTATTTT
TRBD1 TRBJ1-1 TRBV7-9 NA CASSLLFGQGVATEAFF TGTGCCAGCAGCTTACTTTTTGGACAGGGGGTGGCCACTGAAGCTTTCTTT
TRBD2 TRBJ2-2 TRBV4-1 NA CASSQEIGLAGANTGELFF TGCGCCAGCAGCCAAGAAATCGGACTAGCGGGAGCGAACACCGGGGAGCTGTTTTTT
TRBD1 TRBJ2-6 TRBV2 NA CASSERQGFSGANVLTF TGTGCCAGCAGTGAAAGACAGGGGTTTTCTGGGGCCAACGTCCTGACTTTC
NA TRBJ2-7 TRBV28 few CASSLRGAATYEQYF TGTGCCAGCAGTTTGCGAGGAGCAGCTACCTACGAGCAGTACTTC
NA TRBJ1-5 TRBV28 few CASTLPGPYQPQHF TGTGCCAGCACCCTACCGGGCCCTTATCAGCCCCAGCATTTT
TRBD1 TRBJ2-5 TRBV2 NA CASSEAYAVPGQGQETQYF TGTGCCAGCAGTGAAGCCTACGCTGTCCCGGGACAGGGCCAAGAGACCCAGTACTTC
NA TRBJ2-7 TRBV15 once CATSRGGSPLEQYF TGTGCCACCAGCAGAGGGGGGAGCCCCCTCGAGCAGTACTTC
NA TRBJ2-7 TRBV2 few CASSENWGVFQYF TGTGCCAGCAGTGAAAATTGGGGGGTATTTCAGTACTTC
TRBD1 TRBJ2-7 TRBV5-4 NA CASSVQGASYEQYF TGTGCCAGCAGCGTACAGGGGGCCTCCTACGAGCAGTACTTC
TRBD1 TRBJ1-4 TRBV7-6 few CASSLNRDSVSPTNEKLFF TGTGCCAGCAGCTTAAACCGGGACAGTGTATCCCCAACTAATGAAAAACTGTTTTTT
NA TRBJ1-5 TRBV29-1 few CSVGLLDSNQPQHF TGCAGCGTTGGGTTGCTTGATAGCAATCAGCCCCAGCATTTT
NA TRBJ1-2 TRBV11-2 NA CASSTRAEGDRTF TGTGCCAGCAGCACGCGAGCAGAGGGGGACCGCACCTTC
NA TRBJ1-3 TRBV12-5 NA CASGLVLGQPSGNTIYF TGTGCTAGTGGTTTGGTACTAGGGCAACCATCTGGAAACACCATATATTTT
TRBD2 TRBJ2-1 TRBV7-3 once CASSPRLAGGLSSYNEQFF TGTGCCAGCAGCCCGAGACTAGCGGGAGGTCTAAGCTCCTACAATGAGCAGTTCTTC
TRBD2 TRBJ2-7 TRBV28 many CASRVGLGPYEQYF TGTGCCAGCAGGGTGGGACTAGGTCCCTACGAGCAGTACTTC
NA TRBJ2-3 TRBV7-3 NA CASSSTGLSTDTQYF TGTGCCAGCAGCTCGACTGGCCTTAGCACAGATACGCAGTATTTT
TRBD2 TRBJ2-3 TRBV19 many CASSREGLDTQYF TGTGCCAGTAGTCGGGAGGGGCTTGATACGCAGTATTTT
NA TRBJ2-7 TRBV19 NA CASSAYLRDGSYEQYF TGTGCCAGTAGTGCCTACCTCCGGGACGGTTCCTACGAGCAGTACTTC
NA TRBJ2-3 TRBV11-2 NA CASSLSGIDTQYF TGTGCCAGCAGCTTATCAGGAATAGATACGCAGTATTTT
TRBD1 TRBJ2-5 TRBV5-1 NA CASSWDSEETQYF TGCGCCAGCAGTTGGGACAGCGAAGAGACCCAGTACTTC
NA TRBJ1-4 TRBV7-2 NA CASRLDTATNEKLFF TGTGCCAGCAGGTTAGACACTGCAACTAATGAAAAACTGTTTTTT
NA TRBJ2-4 TRBV19 NA CASSIDLAGGPKNIQYF TGTGCCAGTAGTATAGACCTCGCAGGGGGGCCCAAAAACATTCAGTACTTC
NA TRBJ1-1 TRBV29-1 NA CSVEESGQSVAFF TGCAGCGTTGAAGAATCGGGCCAGTCGGTAGCTTTCTTT
TRBD1 TRBJ1-2 TRBV18 NA CASSPPGQGNYGYTF TGTGCCAGCTCACCACCAGGACAGGGAAACTATGGCTACACCTTC
NA TRBJ2-3 TRBV5-1 NA CASSLSGSTDTQYF TGCGCCAGCAGCTTAAGCGGGAGCACAGATACGCAGTATTTT
NA TRBJ1-1 TRBV6-5 NA CASSDQGVTEAFF TGTGCCAGCAGTGACCAAGGGGTCACTGAAGCTTTCTTT
TRBD1 TRBJ1-4 TRBV5-6 NA CASSLTGVWEKLFF TGTGCCAGCAGCTTGACAGGGGTTTGGGAAAAACTGTTTTTT